These 7 T cell receptor beta chains share one sample of origin, sequenced in a study of blood T cell repertoires in COVID-19. The protocol was immunoSEQ multiplex PCR, while the TCRdb copy is restricted to in-frame clones and leaves out a portion. Of more than 95,000 clones listed, around 81% are singletons. Input material: peripheral blood. All receptors come from a woman between 50 and 59 years old with acute or convalescent COVID-19.

The chain joins TRBV28 to TRBJ1-4; TRBD1 matches 7 bases. This CDR3 region has 15 residues. CDR1 is MDHEN and CDR2 is SYDVKM in the germline V gene. Trimming removed 5 bases from V and 4 bases from J; junction bases left unmatched: 7. In DNA, the CDR3 is TGTGCCAGCAGTATAGGGGGACAGCGTAATGAAAAACTGTTTTTT. This translates into CASSIGGQRNEKLFF. The full variable domain, in which reference TRBV28 and TRBJ1-4 provide the parts outside the CDR3, is DVKVTQSSRYLVKRTGEKVFLECVQDMDHENMFWYRQDPGLGLRLIYFSYDVKMKEKGDIPEGYSVSREKKERFSLILESASTNQTSMYLCASSIGGQRNEKLFFGSGTQLSVL.

The gene calls are TRBV19 and TRBJ1-4; D is uncertain. CDR1 LNHDA and CDR2 SQIVND come from the germline V gene (reference sequence). The CDR3 loop spans 16 amino acids. Trimming took off 5 bases at V and 0 bases at J, with 13 bases between the two ends. CDR3 amino acids: CASSRKEGSTNEKLFF. The CDR3 region has the DNA TGTGCCAGTAGTCGGAAGGAGGGATCAACTAATGAAAAACTGTTTTTT.

The genes are TRBV5-6 and TRBJ1-2, with D maybe TRBD1 (6 bases). The CDR3 contains 14 residues. Trimming cost V 3 bases and J 3 bases, with 12 bases left between them. Germline V lookup: CDR1 SGHDT, CDR2 YYEEEE. The CDR3 DNA reads as TGTGCCAGCAGCTCGCAAGGGGGTTACTATGGCTACACCTTC. It specifies CASSSQGGYYGYTF.

The chain joins TRBV12-3 or TRBV12-4 to TRBJ2-1, with 11 bases lining up with TRBD2. J gave up 10 bases and V 7 bases, and 6 bases lay outside the gene matches. The CDR3 runs 13 residues. The CDR3 protein is CASNSGRAREQFF. The CDR3 nucleotides are TGTGCCAGCAATAGCGGGAGGGCCAGGGAGCAGTTCTTC.

The chain joins TRBV27 to TRBJ1-6, with a possible D match to TRBD1 (5 bases). The ends were cut back, 5 bases at V and 9 bases at J, with 11 bases in the middle. This CDR3 has 13 amino acids. Germline V gene data show CDR1 as MNHEY and CDR2 as SMNVEV (reference sequence). The CDR3 nucleotides are TGTGCCAGCAGTCCCAGGGAGGGTTCACCCCTCCACTTT. It is translated as CASSPREGSPLHF.

This chain uses TRBV5-1 with TRBJ2-7; possible D gene TRBD2, 5 bases. CDR3 length equals 11 residues. The V gene lost 5 bases and the J gene lost 5 bases, with 8 bases spanning the gap. Germline V lookup: CDR1 SGHRS, CDR2 YFSETQ. CDR3 coding DNA: TGCGCCAGCAGGTGGGAGAACGAGCAGTACTTC. Translated: CASRWENEQYF. Full variable domain (rest looked up from reference TRBV5-1 and TRBJ2-7): KAGVTQTPRYLIKTRGQQVTLSCSPISGHRSVSWYQQTPGQGLQFLFEYFSETQRNKGNFPGRFSGRQFSNSRSEMNVSTLELGDSALYLCASRWENEQYFGPGTRLTVT.

The chain uses TRBV7-6 and TRBJ2-1; no clear D. Germline CDR1 SGHVS, CDR2 FNYEAQ. This CDR3 has 16 residues. Trimming removed 1 base at V and 6 bases at J, with 16 bases between. CDR3 sequence reads: CASSLVVDGRSNEQFF. CDR3 nucleotide sequence: TGTGCCAGCAGCTTAGTGGTAGATGGTCGAAGCAATGAGCAGTTCTTC.